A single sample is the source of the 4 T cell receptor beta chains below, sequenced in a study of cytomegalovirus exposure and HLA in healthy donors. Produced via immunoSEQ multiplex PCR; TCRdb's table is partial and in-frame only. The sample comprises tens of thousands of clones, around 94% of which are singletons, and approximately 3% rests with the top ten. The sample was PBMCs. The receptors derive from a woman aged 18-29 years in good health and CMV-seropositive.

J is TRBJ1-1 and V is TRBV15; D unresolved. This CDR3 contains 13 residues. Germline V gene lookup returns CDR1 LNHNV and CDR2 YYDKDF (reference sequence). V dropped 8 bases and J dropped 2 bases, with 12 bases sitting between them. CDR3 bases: TGTGCCACCTCGGAGGGAAGTAACACTGAAGCTTTCTTT. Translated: CATSEGSNTEAFF.

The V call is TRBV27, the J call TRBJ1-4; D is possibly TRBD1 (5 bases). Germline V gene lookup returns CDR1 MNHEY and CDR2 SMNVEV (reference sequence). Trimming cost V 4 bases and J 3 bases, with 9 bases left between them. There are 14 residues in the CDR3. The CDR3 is CASSSQGSNEKLFF. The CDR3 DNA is TGTGCCAGCAGTTCCCAGGGTTCTAATGAAAAACTGTTTTTT.

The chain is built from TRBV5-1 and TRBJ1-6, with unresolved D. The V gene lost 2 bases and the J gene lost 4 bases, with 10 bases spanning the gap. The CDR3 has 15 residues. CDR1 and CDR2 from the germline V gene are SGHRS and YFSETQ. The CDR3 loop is CASSFYAEYNSPLHF. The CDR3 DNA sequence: TGCGCCAGCAGCTTCTACGCGGAGTATAATTCACCCCTCCACTTT.

CDR3 bases: TGCGCCAGCAGCCGACAGGATACAAACTACGAGCAGTACTTC. Translated: CASSRQDTNYEQYF. This chain links TRBV4-1 with TRBJ2-7, with D possibly matching TRBD1 (6 bases). Germline lookup yields CDR1 MGHRA and CDR2 YSYEKL. CDR3 length: 14 amino acids. The V gene lost 4 bases and the J gene lost 3 bases, with 13 bases spanning the gap.